These 13 T cell receptor beta chains were sequenced from one sample in a study of regulatory T cells in long-lasting Graves disease. Building the TCR beta libraries relied on iRepertoire HTBI primers, and CDR3 regions underwent Arm-PCR. Each CDR3 protein is one row after TCRdb ran MiXCR on the multiplex PCR reads. The sample shows a few hundred thousand distinct CDR3 sequences, 20% to 25% of them seen only once. Noted time point: persistent/refractory GD, antithyroid drugs over 5 years with positive TRAb. The TCR library was made from RNA extracted from PBMCs. Specimen: peripheral blood mononuclear cells (PBMCs), collected when the disease was refractory, from a patient treated with antithyroid drugs. All receptors derive from a female donor with Graves disease.

This chain links TRBV5-6 with TRBJ2-7; possibly TRBD1 for D (5 bases). The CDR3 covers 15 residues. CDR1 and CDR2 from the germline V gene are SGHDT and YYEEEE. Trimming took off 0 bases at V and 0 bases at J, with 10 bases between the two ends. The CDR3 here is CASSLGSDSSYEQYF. The CDR3 DNA follows: TGTGCCAGCAGCTTGGGTTCTGACAGCTCCTACGAGCAGTACTTC.

The sample holds one count of this clonotype. V and J are TRBV27 and TRBJ2-7; no firm D call. The CDR3 extends over 12 amino acids. CDR1 is MNHEY, CDR2 SMNVEV, per germline (reference sequence). The V gene lost 8 bases and the J gene lost 0 bases, with 8 bases spanning the gap. The CDR3, as DNA: TGTGCCAGCTGTCCCGGCTCCTACGAGCAGTACTTC. Translating it yields CASCPGSYEQYF.

This clonotype was observed many times. The V call is TRBV20-1, the J call TRBJ1-5; 7 bases line up with TRBD1. J was trimmed by 5 bases and V by 0 bases; bases with no gene match: 10. Germline V gene sequence: CDR1 DFQATT, CDR2 SNEGSKA (reference sequence). This CDR3 contains 16 residues. The CDR3 sequence: CSARDIPTGEHQPQHF. The DNA for the CDR3 is TGCAGTGCTAGAGATATCCCTACAGGGGAGCATCAGCCCCAGCATTTT.

V gene TRBV10-3 combines with J gene TRBJ1-3; D is perhaps TRBD1 (6 bases). Germline V gene lookup returns CDR1 ENHRY and CDR2 SYGVKD. V lost 1 base to trimming and J lost 0 bases, with 13 bases between them. The CDR3 has 17 amino acids. For the CDR3, the DNA is TGTGCCATCAGTGAGTTTGGACAGCTTAACTCTGGAAACACCATATATTTT. It translates to CAISEFGQLNSGNTIYF.

V and J are TRBV11-2 and TRBJ2-1; D is undetermined. The CDR3 runs to 14 residues. Germline CDR1 SGHAT, CDR2 FQNNGV. The V end was cut by 2 bases, the J end by 2 bases, with 7 bases between. CDR3 bases: TGTGCCAGCAGCTTACCCAAAACCTACAATGAGCAGTTCTTC. This translates into CASSLPKTYNEQFF.

This clonotype was seen many times. The chain uses TRBV15 and TRBJ2-6; D is unresolved. CDR1 is LNHNV, CDR2 YYDKDF, per germline (reference sequence). Trimming left V 1 base short and J 4 bases short, with 8 bases between. The CDR3 is 15 residues long. CDR3 region: CATSRVDAGANVLTF. The CDR3 DNA is TGTGCCACCAGCAGAGTCGACGCCGGGGCCAACGTCCTGACTTTC.

The rearrangement links TRBV11-2 to TRBJ2-5; TRBD2 might be the D (5 bases). Germline lookup yields CDR1 SGHAT and CDR2 FQNNGV. The V gene lost 3 bases and the J gene lost 4 bases, with 15 bases spanning the gap. This CDR3 has 15 residues. The CDR3 here is CASSFQAGGGETQYF. In DNA form, the CDR3 reads TGTGCCAGCAGCTTTCAGGCGGGTGGAGGAGAGACCCAGTACTTC.

This clonotype has a handful of counts. The CDR3 nucleotides are TGTGCCAGCAGTGATAGGGCGTCCACCGGGGAGCTGTTTTTT. This gives the protein CASSDRASTGELFF. The chain joins TRBV6-4 to TRBJ2-2; unclear D gene. Germline V lookup: CDR1 MRHNA, CDR2 SNTAGT. CDR3 size: 14 residues. The V and J ends lost 3 bases and 4 bases respectively, with 9 bases between them.

The chain is built from TRBV5-5 and TRBJ2-7; weak D call: TRBD2 (5 bases). Trimming pared 0 bases from V and 3 bases from J, leaving 13 bases between. The length of the CDR3 is 15 residues. The V gene's germline CDR1 is SGHKS and CDR2 YYEKEE (reference sequence). The CDR3: CASSLVDSSLYEQYF. DNA for the CDR3: TGTGCCAGCAGCTTGGTGGACTCAAGCCTCTACGAGCAGTACTTC.

This clonotype was recorded a few times. The chain has TRBV6-2 or TRBV6-3 and TRBJ1-5; unclear D gene. The CDR3 is 14 amino acids. The germline V gene encodes CDR1 MNHEY and CDR2 SVGEGT. The V gene lost 2 bases and the J gene lost 6 bases, with 11 bases spanning the gap. CDR3 loop: CASSYRRAAQPQHF. The CDR3 coding sequence is TGTGCCAGCAGTTACAGGAGGGCGGCTCAGCCCCAGCATTTT.

In this sample, this clonotype turned up a few times. The chain employs TRBV6-1 and TRBJ2-6; D gene uncertain. The germline CDR1 and CDR2 sequences are MNHNS and SASEGT. This CDR3 region has 15 residues. Trimming pared 4 bases from V and 1 base from J, leaving 8 bases between. The CDR3, as DNA: TGTGCCAGCAGTGCGGTCCAGTCTGGGGCCAACGTCCTGACTTTC. Protein: CASSAVQSGANVLTF.

This clonotype appeared a few times. The genes are TRBV7-2 and TRBJ2-7, with a weak D call TRBD1 (6 bases). This CDR3 comprises 23 residues. V was cut by 5 bases and J by 3 bases, with 41 bases left in between. The germline V gene has CDR1 SGHTA and CDR2 FQGNSA. The CDR3 loop reads CASSLTGSSTDMRAPTTIYEQYF. In DNA, the CDR3 is TGTGCCAGCAGCCTTACAGGGAGTTCGACAGATATGAGAGCCCCGACAACCATCTACGAGCAGTACTTC.

This clonotype was observed many times. Compared with germline, one end of the junction differs, possibly owing to a read error. The rearrangement uses TRBV28 and TRBJ1-6; TRBD1 matches 10 bases. Germline V gene data show CDR1 as MDHEN and CDR2 as SYDVKM. The length of the CDR3 is 16 residues. The CDR3 region is CASNLYPGQGNSPLHF. The CDR3 region has the DNA TGTGCCAGCAATTTATACCCGGGACAGGGGAATTCACCCCTCCACTTT. The variable domain in full, completed from reference TRBV28 and TRBJ1-6, reads DVKVTQSSRYLVKRTGEKVFLECVQDMDHENMFWYRQDPGLGLRLIYFSYDVKMKEKGDIPEGYSVSREKKERFSLILESASTNQTSMYLCASNLYPGQGNSPLHFGNGTRLTVT.